This T cell receptor (beta chain) was profiled in a study of vaccination and CD4 T cells after COVID-19. At the level of the study: There were two doses of either BNT162b2 or mRNA-1273 vaccine given to participants.

A note on this clonotype: Its matching antigen is unknown.

Oncomine TCR Beta short-read sequencing was applied to DNA from cultured CD4+ T cells. Using the QIAamp micro DNA kit, genomic DNA was extracted from the CD4+ T cells that had been cultured. MiXCR was run by TCRdb on the PCR reads, yielding one entry per CDR3 protein. The sample contains 10,000 to 15,000 distinct CDR3 sequences, around 45% of which appear only once. Trimming removed 6 bases from V and 4 bases from J; junction bases left unmatched: 10. This CDR3 has 14 amino acids. Germline V gives CDR1 DFQATT, CDR2 SNEGSKA (reference sequence). The study, taken as a whole, reports: The great majority, 304 of 307 vaccine-specific clones, proved spike mono-reactive in convalescent patients.

Treatment specified: roughly ten-day PBMC culture with coronavirus spike peptide pools or control peptides (ViraFEST assay). Sequencing was carried out using CD4+ T cells from blood, cultured in vitro. This chain joins TRBV20-1 and TRBJ1-2; 8 bases are shared with TRBD1. The receptor was isolated from a human donor who had recovered from COVID-19. CDR3 region: CSAPGQGALYGYTF. CDR3 DNA sequence: TGCAGTGCACCCGGGCAGGGGGCACTCTATGGCTACACCTTC.